The subject of this entry is one T cell receptor beta chain. Per the original data handling: It was from reference gene primer amplification that nucleated cell counts were estimated. Assay: immunoSEQ multiplex PCR; the TCRdb copy retains only in-frame clones and omits some. That table furnishes V, J and clone size, whereas the DNA furnished D and trimming. This table holds tens of thousands of clones, roughly 88% found once. The sample is drawn from a study of blood T cell repertoires in COVID-19. Study-level information: The study drew acute and convalescent COVID-19 samples from the United States, Italy and Spain. PBMCs, B-cell-depleted T cells, or T cells were the source of the cDNA or gDNA that made up the material.

V was trimmed by 1 base and J by 4 bases, leaving 5 bases between them. Germline loops: CDR1 SGHDN, CDR2 FVKESK. The CDR3 consists of 12 residues. Sequenced: peripheral blood. This sequence was found in a human donor in a cohort sampled during active COVID-19. This rearrangement joins TRBV14 to TRBJ2-7, with no clear D. The CDR3 DNA follows: TGTGCCAGCAGCCAAGGTTCTTACGAGCAGTACTTC. It yields the protein CASSQGSYEQYF.